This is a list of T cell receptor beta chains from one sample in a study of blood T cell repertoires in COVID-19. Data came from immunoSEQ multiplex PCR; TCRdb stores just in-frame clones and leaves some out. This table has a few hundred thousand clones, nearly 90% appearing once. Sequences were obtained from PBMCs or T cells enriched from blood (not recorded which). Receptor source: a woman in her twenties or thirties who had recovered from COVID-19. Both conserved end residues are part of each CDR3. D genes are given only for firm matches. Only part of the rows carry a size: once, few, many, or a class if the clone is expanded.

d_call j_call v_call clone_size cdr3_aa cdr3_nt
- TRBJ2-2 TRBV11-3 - CASRARTGELFF TGTGCCAGCAGGGCCCGCACCGGGGAGCTGTTTTTT
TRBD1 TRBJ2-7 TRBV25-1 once CASSDLARGRYEQYF TGTGCCAGCAGTGACTTAGCCAGGGGGCGTTACGAGCAGTACTTC
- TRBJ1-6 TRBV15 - CATSRDLAGNSPLHF TGTGCCACCAGCAGAGATCTGGCAGGGAATTCACCCCTCCACTTT
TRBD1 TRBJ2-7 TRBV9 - CASSEDGDRDDEQYF TGTGCCAGCAGTGAAGACGGGGACAGGGACGACGAGCAGTACTTC
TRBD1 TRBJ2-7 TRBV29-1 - CSVSPGQGLLPTYEQYF TGCAGCGTTTCCCCGGGACAGGGCCTCTTGCCAACCTACGAGCAGTACTTC
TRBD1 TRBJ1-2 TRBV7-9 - CANGQGFSLVYGYTF TGTGCCAACGGACAGGGCTTTAGTTTGGTTTATGGCTACACCTTC
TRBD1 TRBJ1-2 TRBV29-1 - CSVRTGTDDGYTF TGCAGCGTTCGGACAGGGACCGATGATGGCTACACCTTC
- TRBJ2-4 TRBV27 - CASSPQPAGAKNIQYF TGTGCCAGCAGTCCACAACCCGCGGGGGCCAAAAACATTCAGTACTTC
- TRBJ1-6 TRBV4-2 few CASSQTRQSSYNSPLHF TGTGCCAGCAGCCAAACCCGACAGAGCTCCTATAATTCACCCCTCCACTTT
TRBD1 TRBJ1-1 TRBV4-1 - CASSQDSRGRVTEAFF TGCGCCAGCAGCCAAGATTCTAGGGGGCGCGTCACTGAAGCTTTCTTT
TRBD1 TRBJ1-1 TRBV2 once CASSHRTGMNTEAFF TGTGCCAGCAGCCATCGGACAGGGATGAACACTGAAGCTTTCTTT
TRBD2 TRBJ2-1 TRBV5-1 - CASSLTKGLAGGPYNEQFF TGCGCCAGCAGCCTGACGAAGGGACTAGCGGGGGGCCCTTACAATGAGCAGTTCTTC
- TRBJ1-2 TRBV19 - CASSIGEWSAGGYTF TGTGCCAGTAGTATAGGAGAGTGGTCAGCGGGAGGCTACACCTTC
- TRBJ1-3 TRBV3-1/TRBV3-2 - CASSPFQGGNTIYF TGTGCCAGCAGCCCCTTTCAGGGAGGAAACACCATATATTTT
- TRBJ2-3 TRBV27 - CASRMTSSGFTSTDTQYF TGTGCCAGCAGGATGACTTCCTCCGGATTTACTAGCACAGATACGCAGTATTTT
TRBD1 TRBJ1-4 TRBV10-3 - CAICPGTGGSEKLFF TGTGCCATCTGCCCCGGGACAGGGGGCAGTGAAAAACTGTTTTTT
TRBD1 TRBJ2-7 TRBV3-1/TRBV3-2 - CASSLRTGGIYEQYF TGTGCCAGCAGCCTCCGGACAGGGGGCATCTACGAGCAGTACTTC
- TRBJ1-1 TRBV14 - CASSQAGRNTEAFF TGTGCCAGCAGCCAAGCGGGTAGGAACACTGAAGCTTTCTTT
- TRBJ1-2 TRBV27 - CASSLIRTPEDSYYGYTF TGTGCCAGCAGTTTAATCCGTACCCCCGAAGACAGCTACTATGGCTACACCTTC
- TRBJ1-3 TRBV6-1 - CASSEQISSGNTIYF TGTGCCAGCAGTGAACAGATTTCCTCTGGAAACACCATATATTTT
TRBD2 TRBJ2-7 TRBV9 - CASSVAAGSDEQYF TGTGCCAGCAGCGTCGCAGCGGGGTCGGACGAGCAGTACTTC
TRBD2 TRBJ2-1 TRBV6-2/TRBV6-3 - CASSPSGGAGNEQFF TGTGCCAGCAGTCCAAGCGGGGGGGCCGGCAATGAGCAGTTCTTC
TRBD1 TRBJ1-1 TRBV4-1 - CASSQGDRDTEAFF TGCGCCAGCAGCCAAGGGGACAGGGACACTGAAGCTTTCTTT
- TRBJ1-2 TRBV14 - CASSQEPPDGYTF TGTGCCAGCAGCCAAGAGCCCCCGGATGGCTACACCTTC
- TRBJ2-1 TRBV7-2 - CASSLGGVVNEQFF TGTGCCAGCAGCTTAGGGGGGGTTGTCAATGAGCAGTTCTTC
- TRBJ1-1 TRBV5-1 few CASSLFDSSNTEAFF TGCGCCAGCAGCTTGTTCGACAGCTCGAACACTGAAGCTTTCTTT
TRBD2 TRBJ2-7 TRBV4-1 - CASSQPTSGGTLNYEQYF TGCGCCAGCAGCCAACCCACTAGCGGGGGGACTCTGAACTACGAGCAGTACTTC
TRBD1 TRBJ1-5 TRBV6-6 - CASSWGQGGLWPQHF TGTGCCAGCAGTTGGGGACAGGGGGGACTGTGGCCCCAGCATTTT